Sequencing of this TCR beta chain was carried out in a study of control samples from healthy donors and cancer patients. Germline CDR1 MGHRA, CDR2 YSYEKL. V lost 1 base, J lost 0 bases, and 6 bases lay in between. This CDR3 is built from 14 residues. Profiled with immunoSEQ multiplex PCR; TCRdb holds only in-frame clones, not every one. The table shows 150,000 to 200,000 clones, with 90% to 95% occurring only once. Sequenced sample: blood. This receptor was taken from a woman in her thirties in good health. V usage is TRBV4-1 and J usage is TRBJ1-1; D remains ambiguous. The CDR3 sequence is CASSQVLMNTEAFF. As DNA, the CDR3 is TGCGCCAGCAGCCAAGTCCTTATGAACACTGAAGCTTTCTTT.